What follows are 16 T cell receptor beta chains derived from one specimen sequenced in a study of T-cell memory formation after mild COVID-19. MiXCR, applied by TCRdb to the 5' RACE reads, yields one record per CDR3 protein. This table holds about 400,000 distinct CDR3 sequences, about 25% found once. The sample comprised PBMCs or a T cell subset sorted from them (not recorded which). The source of these receptors is an adult woman who had mild COVID-19 (a few samples of this study predate the infection). Cell type and time point are not known.

The rearrangement links TRBV24-1 to TRBJ1-2; TRBD1 matches 7 bases. The V gene's germline CDR1 is KGHDR and CDR2 SFDVKD. V dropped 7 bases and J dropped 8; count of bases not matched to a gene: 15. The CDR3 consists of 15 residues. The CDR3 protein is CATSQEGASFRGYTF. In DNA, the CDR3 is TGTGCCACCAGCCAGGAGGGGGCTTCGTTTCGGGGCTACACCTTC.

This clonotype was detected a few times. This sequence joins TRBV12-3 or TRBV12-4 and TRBJ2-3, with D possibly called TRBD1 or TRBD2 (5 bases each). V lost 3 bases to trimming and J lost 1 base, with 17 bases between them. The CDR3 length is 17 residues. CDR3 amino acids: CASSFAGAASRTDTQYF. For the CDR3, the DNA is TGTGCCAGCAGTTTCGCTGGGGCGGCTAGCCGCACAGATACGCAGTATTTT.

The chain recombines TRBV9 with TRBJ2-6; D is perhaps TRBD1 or TRBD2 (6 bases each). Per the germline V gene, CDR1 is SGDLS and CDR2 is YYNGEE. The CDR3 is 20 residues long. Trimming removed 3 bases at V and 1 base at J, with 23 bases between. The chain's CDR3 is CASSDRVTGEGVSGANVLTF. The CDR3 nucleotides read TGTGCCAGCAGCGACCGGGTAACGGGAGAGGGGGTTTCTGGGGCCAACGTCCTGACTTTC.

V and J are TRBV20-1 and TRBJ2-5; D call uncertain. This CDR3 spans 13 amino acids. Germline V gene data show CDR1 as DFQATT and CDR2 as SNEGSKA (reference sequence). Between the trimmed V and J ends, which lost 3 bases and 3 bases, there was a span of 11 bases. DNA for the CDR3: TGCAGTGCTAGCGTTTGGTCGGAAGAGACCCAGTACTTC. Translation: CSASVWSEETQYF.

This clonotype was counted a few times. V is TRBV12-3 or TRBV12-4 and J is TRBJ2-1, with D perhaps matching TRBD1 or TRBD2 (5 bases each). Trimming took 5 bases from V and 0 from J, leaving 11 bases between them. CDR3 size: 15 residues. Written as DNA, the CDR3 is TGTGCCAGCAGTGGGGGTCAGAGCTCCTACAATGAGCAGTTCTTC. This codes for CASSGGQSSYNEQFF.

This sequence joins TRBV7-2 and TRBJ2-2; weak D call: TRBD1 (6 bases). Trimming stripped 4 bases from V and 5 bases from J, with 20 bases between. CDR3 length: 17 residues. CDR1 is SGHTA and CDR2 is FQGNSA in the germline V gene. As DNA, the CDR3 is TGTGCCAGCAGCTCCCACCGGGACAAGGTTTTGACCGGGGAGCTGTTTTTT. Encoded protein: CASSSHRDKVLTGELFF.

The chain has TRBV10-3 and TRBJ2-1; 15 bases are a match to TRBD2. V was pared by 6 bases and J by 1 base, with 7 bases of the junction left unmatched. CDR1 is ENHRY, CDR2 SYGVKD, per germline. The CDR3 runs to 18 residues. The DNA for the CDR3 is TGTGCCATCAGCCCGGGACTAGCGGGAGGAGGGTCCTACAATGAGCAGTTCTTC. Encoded protein: CAISPGLAGGGSYNEQFF.

J is TRBJ2-5 and V is TRBV4-2; D assignment may be TRBD1 or TRBD2 (6 bases each). This CDR3 spans 15 amino acids. The V gene's germline CDR1 is LGHNA and CDR2 YNFKEQ. V lost 0 bases and J 5 bases, leaving 13 bases between the germline ends. CDR3 DNA sequence: TGTGCCAGCAGCCAAGATGTGGGGGGCCGGGAGACCCAGTACTTC. Amino acids: CASSQDVGGRETQYF.

This clonotype has only a few counts. The CDR3 spells CASSLGGLAGNEQFF. CDR3 in DNA: TGTGCCAGCAGCTTAGGGGGACTAGCGGGAAATGAGCAGTTCTTC. The chain is built from TRBV7-2 and TRBJ2-1; 13 nucleotides agree with TRBD2. The V and J ends lost 1 base and 7 bases, in that order; junction bases with no gene match: 1. Germline assignment: CDR1 SGHTA and CDR2 FQGNSA. This CDR3 is built from 15 residues.

J is TRBJ1-4 and V is TRBV20-1; D might be TRBD1 (6 bases). The CDR3 extends over 16 amino acids. Trimming pared 6 bases from V and 5 bases from J, leaving 22 bases between. Germline CDR1 DFQATT, CDR2 SNEGSKA (reference sequence). DNA for the CDR3: TGCAGTGCCCCTACGGGGGCGTTGGAAGGGAATGAAAAACTGTTTTTT. Encoded protein: CSAPTGALEGNEKLFF.

The chain couples TRBV7-9 to TRBJ1-1; D is uncertain. CDR1 and CDR2 from the germline V gene are SEHNR and FQNEAQ (reference sequence). V gave up 5 bases and J gave up 6 bases, with 19 bases separating them. This CDR3 region has 15 residues. As DNA, the CDR3 is TGTGCCAGCAGCCAAACCAACGACCGGAGGGCTGAAGCTTTCTTT. It encodes CASSQTNDRRAEAFF.

This chain links TRBV5-1 with TRBJ2-7; TRBD1 or TRBD2 may be the D gene (5 bases each). Germline assignment: CDR1 SGHRS and CDR2 YFSETQ. Trimming took 7 bases from V and 5 from J, leaving 19 bases between them. This CDR3 contains 14 residues. In DNA form, the CDR3 reads TGCGCCAGCTCTTCGGGGCAGACCTCTGACGAGCAGTACTTC. Protein sequence: CASSSGQTSDEQYF. Based on the CDR3 plus reference TRBV5-1 and TRBJ2-7, the full variable domain is KAGVTQTPRYLIKTRGQQVTLSCSPISGHRSVSWYQQTPGQGLQFLFEYFSETQRNKGNFPGRFSGRQFSNSRSEMNVSTLELGDSALYLCASSSGQTSDEQYFGPGTRLTVT.

The chain is built from TRBV9 and TRBJ2-5; 13 bases map to TRBD2. The CDR3 is 17 amino acids. Germline lookup yields CDR1 SGDLS and CDR2 YYNGEE. J lost 5 bases, V lost 0 bases, and 7 bases had no gene match. CDR3 nucleotide sequence: TGTGCCAGCAGCGTAGAAGTCGGACTAGCGGGAGCTGAGACCCAGTACTTC. This encodes CASSVEVGLAGAETQYF.

The V and J genes are TRBV6-1 and TRBJ2-7; 12 nucleotides match TRBD2. The CDR3 has 15 amino acids. CDR1 MNHNS and CDR2 SASEGT come from the germline V gene. V was pared by 1 base and J by 3 bases, with 1 base of the junction left unmatched. CDR3 sequence (DNA): TGTGCCAGCAGTGAAGGGACTAGCGGGATCTACGAGCAGTACTTC. This gives the protein CASSEGTSGIYEQYF.

This clonotype was detected a few times. V and J are TRBV5-1 and TRBJ2-3; maybe TRBD1 (6 bases). Trimming pared 5 bases from V and 7 bases from J, leaving 14 bases between. This CDR3 is built from 13 residues. Germline V lookup: CDR1 SGHRS, CDR2 YFSETQ. CDR3 DNA: TGCGCCAGCAGTACAGGGAAATTGTATACGCAGTATTTT. It codes for CASSTGKLYTQYF.

V and J are TRBV7-8 and TRBJ2-1, with unresolved D. V lost 0 bases to trimming and J lost 2 bases, with 11 bases between them. The CDR3 extends over 16 amino acids. Germline-derived CDR1 and CDR2 are SGHVS and FQNEAQ. CDR3 sequence (DNA): TGTGCCAGCAGCTTAGCGTGGTTTCACCCCTACAATGAGCAGTTCTTC. Its translation: CASSLAWFHPYNEQFF.